This TCR beta chain stems from a study of T-cell reconstitution after alpha-beta-depleted transplantation in children. In its sample, this clonotype was seen many times. Its antigen is unknown. The V end was cut by 3 bases, the J end by 1 base, with 12 bases between. CDR1 and CDR2 from the germline V gene are SQVTM and ANQGSEA. The CDR3 has 15 residues. Regarding the study as a whole: Most T-cell counts and diversity one year after the transplant came from T cells that were newly produced. Certain patients had high TCRbeta diversity at day 60, and it came from recipient T cells and thymic progenitors that survived. Reportedly, only several hundred clones from non-depleted graft cells drove alpha-beta T-cell counts at about two months.

Unique molecular identifiers were incorporated when the TCRbeta library was constructed. TCRdb re-called the PCR reads with MiXCR, one entry per CDR3 protein. The profile shows 550,000 to 800,000 distinct CDR3 sequences, around 12% of them singletons. Sequenced here: PBMCs, sampled before TCRalphabeta/CD19-depleted stem cell transplant. The sequence was collected from a girl aged 2 to 10 with congenital amegakaryocytic thrombocytopenia, due to receive a stem cell transplant. The rearrangement uses TRBV29-1 and TRBJ2-2, with D unresolved. The CDR3 DNA reads as TGCAGCGTTGACGACGCAACAGTGAACACCGGGGAGCTGTTTTTT. Translation gives CSVDDATVNTGELFF.